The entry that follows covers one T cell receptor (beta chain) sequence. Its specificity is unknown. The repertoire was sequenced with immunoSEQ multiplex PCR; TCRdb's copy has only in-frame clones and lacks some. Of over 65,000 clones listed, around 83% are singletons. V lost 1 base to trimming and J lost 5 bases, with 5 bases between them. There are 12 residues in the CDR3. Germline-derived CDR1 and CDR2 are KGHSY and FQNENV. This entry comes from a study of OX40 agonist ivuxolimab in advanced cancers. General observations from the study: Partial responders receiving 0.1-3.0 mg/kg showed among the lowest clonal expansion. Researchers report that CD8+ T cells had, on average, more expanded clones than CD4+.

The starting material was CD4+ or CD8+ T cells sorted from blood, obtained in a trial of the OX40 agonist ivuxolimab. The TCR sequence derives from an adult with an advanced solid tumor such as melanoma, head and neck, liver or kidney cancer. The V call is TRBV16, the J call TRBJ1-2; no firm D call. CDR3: CASSQLGYGYTF. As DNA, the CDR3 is TGTGCCAGCAGCCAATTAGGGTATGGCTACACCTTC. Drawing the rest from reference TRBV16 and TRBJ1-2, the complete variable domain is GEEVAQTPKHLVRGEGQKAKLYCAPIKGHSYVFWYQQVLKNEFKFLISFQNENVFDETGMPKERFSAKCLPNSPCSLEIQATKLEDSAVYFCASSQLGYGYTFGSGTRLTVV.